These 17 T cell receptor beta chains share one sample of origin, sequenced in a study of blood T cells in healthy people across ages. A J-beta primer mix and a sample-barcoded 5' primer were used in a second PCR of roughly 6 to 11 cycles. A single record per CDR3 protein comes from TCRdb applying MiXCR to the 5' RACE reads. The repertoire consists of around 2 million distinct CDR3 sequences, with 30% to 40% occurring once and the leading ten covering about 23%. The source material was blood. These receptor sequences come from a human donor in good health.

This clonotype was detected only a few times. The chain couples TRBV7-9 to TRBJ1-2; D remains ambiguous. CDR1 and CDR2 (germline): SEHNR, FQNEAQ (reference sequence). The length of the CDR3 is 12 residues. Trimming stripped 5 bases from V and 7 bases from J, with 11 bases between. CDR3 loop: CASSDNRGGYTF. The CDR3 region has the DNA TGTGCCAGCAGCGACAATAGAGGTGGCTACACCTTC.

The chain couples TRBV20-1 to TRBJ2-1; 7 nucleotides match TRBD2. V gave up 5 bases and J gave up 0 bases; unmatched junction bases: 4. CDR1 and CDR2 from the germline V gene are DFQATT and SNEGSKA (reference sequence). The CDR3 runs 14 residues. The CDR3 is CSAPSGFSYNEQFF. In nucleotides, the CDR3 is TGCAGTGCTCCTAGCGGATTCTCCTACAATGAGCAGTTCTTC.

This chain links TRBV16 with TRBJ1-1; no clear D gene. Trimming pared 2 bases from V and 6 bases from J, leaving 7 bases between. The CDR3 covers 12 residues. Germline V gene sequence: CDR1 KGHSY, CDR2 FQNENV. The CDR3 is CASSQGRPEAFF. CDR3 bases: TGTGCCAGCAGCCAAGGTAGGCCTGAAGCTTTCTTT.

V and J are TRBV3-1 and TRBJ2-4; 7 nucleotides match TRBD1. The CDR3 length is 17 residues. CDR1 is LGHDT and CDR2 is YNNKEL in the germline V gene (reference sequence). With 5 bases clipped from V and 0 bases from J, the junction kept 10 bases outside the gene matches. CDR3 region: CASSSHPGQRAKNIQYF. Here the CDR3 DNA reads TGTGCCAGCAGCTCACATCCGGGACAGAGAGCCAAAAACATTCAGTACTTC.

The chain links TRBV4-1 to TRBJ1-4; unclear D gene. The CDR3 length is 16 residues. V was cut by 0 bases and J by 3 bases, with 11 bases left in between. The V gene's germline CDR1 is MGHRA and CDR2 YSYEKL. The chain's CDR3 is CASSQEQISANEKLFF. CDR3 nucleotides: TGCGCCAGCAGCCAAGAGCAGATATCAGCTAATGAAAAACTGTTTTTT.

The chain uses TRBV9 and TRBJ2-1; no firm D call. Germline-derived CDR1 and CDR2 are SGDLS and YYNGEE. With 0 bases removed from V and 5 bases from J, the gap between germline ends came to 12 bases. The CDR3 has 15 amino acids. The CDR3 loop reads CASSVAGDSNNEQFF. The CDR3 DNA reads TGTGCCAGCAGCGTAGCTGGGGATTCCAACAATGAGCAGTTCTTC.

The gene calls are TRBV5-1 and TRBJ2-5; TRBD1 matches at 9 bases. With V trimmed by 4 bases and J by 4 bases, 8 bases remained unmatched. Germline V gives CDR1 SGHRS, CDR2 YFSETQ. There are 15 residues in the CDR3. The CDR3 region is CASSAPGQGLETQYF. The CDR3 DNA is TGCGCCAGCAGCGCCCCGGGACAGGGATTAGAGACCCAGTACTTC.

The sample holds a few counts of this clonotype. The rearrangement uses TRBV7-3 and TRBJ1-1; no reliable D call. Trimming removed 5 bases at V and 3 bases at J, with 13 bases between. The germline gives CDR1 SGHTA, CDR2 FQGTGA. The CDR3 sequence is 14 residues long. In DNA, the CDR3 is TGTGCCAGCAGCCCGAGCGGCACCTACACTGAAGCTTTCTTT. Amino acids: CASSPSGTYTEAFF.

The genes are TRBV11-3 and TRBJ1-1; D unclear. Per germline, CDR1 SGHNT and CDR2 YENEEA. V was shortened by 5 bases and J by 7 bases, with 14 bases between the two germline ends. This CDR3 comprises 13 residues. The CDR3 nucleotides are TGTGCCAGCAGCCGCCTGAGAATGAGTGAAGCTTTCTTT. It specifies CASSRLRMSEAFF.

Only a few counts were recorded for this clonotype. The chain recombines TRBV12-3 or TRBV12-4 with TRBJ2-5; D is unclear. V was clipped by 5 bases and J by 3 bases, with 13 bases between them. The CDR3 has 14 amino acids. The CDR3 coding sequence is TGTGCCAGCAGTCCAATGACTGATGAAGAGACCCAGTACTTC. Translated: CASSPMTDEETQYF.

J is TRBJ2-7 and V is TRBV27; TRBD1 agrees at 7 bases. V was pared by 3 bases and J by 4 bases, with 9 bases of the junction left unmatched. The germline CDR1 and CDR2 sequences are MNHEY and SMNVEV (reference sequence). The CDR3 consists of 15 residues. CDR3 region: CASSFPGQSLYEQYF. CDR3 in DNA: TGTGCCAGCAGTTTCCCGGGACAGTCACTATACGAGCAGTACTTC.

This chain joins TRBV11-2 and TRBJ2-3, with D perhaps TRBD1 or TRBD2 (5 bases each). Germline-derived CDR1 and CDR2 are SGHAT and FQNNGV. This CDR3 has 14 residues. Trimming left V 4 bases short and J 10 bases short, with 18 bases between. In DNA form, the CDR3 reads TGTGCCAGCAGCTCAAGCCCCAAGCAGGGACCGCAGTATTTT. Its translation: CASSSSPKQGPQYF.

This clonotype showed up just a few times. The rearrangement joins TRBV20-1 to TRBJ1-6; no definite D call. The CDR3 contains 17 residues. Trimming removed 0 bases from V and 0 bases from J, with 12 bases in between. Germline V CDR1 and CDR2: DFQATT, SNEGSKA (reference sequence). The DNA for the CDR3 is TGCAGTGCTAGAGACGAGTCGGCTAGCTCCTATAATTCACCCCTCCACTTT. It is translated as CSARDESASSYNSPLHF.

The CDR3 DNA is TGTGCCAGCAAGCTAACAGCTCTTAATGAAAAACTGTTTTTT. Its translation: CASKLTALNEKLFF. The chain joins TRBV7-2 to TRBJ1-4, with D hard to call. The germline V and J ends were trimmed by 7 bases and 4 bases, with 13 bases remaining between them. Germline V gene data show CDR1 as SGHTA and CDR2 as FQGNSA. This CDR3 has 14 residues. Supplemented by reference TRBV7-2 and TRBJ1-4, the full variable domain reads GAGVSQSPSNKVTEKGKDVELRCDPISGHTALYWYRQSLGQGLEFLIYFQGNSAPDKSGLPSDRFSAERTGGSVSTLTIQRTQQEDSAVYLCASKLTALNEKLFFGSGTQLSVL.

Only a few counts were recorded for this clonotype. CDR3 sequence (DNA): TGCGCCAGCAGCCAAGATGCACCACTCGGGCCAGATACGCAGTATTTT. This translates into CASSQDAPLGPDTQYF. This chain uses TRBV4-1 with TRBJ2-3; D unresolved. CDR3 length: 16 amino acids. V lost 0 bases and J 4 bases, leaving 14 bases between the germline ends. Germline V gene lookup returns CDR1 MGHRA and CDR2 YSYEKL.

The CDR3 DNA reads TGTGCCAGCAGCTCCTCCTGGACCCAGTTCTTC. Residues: CASSSSWTQFF. The V call is TRBV7-6, the J call TRBJ2-1, with unresolved D. The CDR3 is 11 amino acids. Trimming removed 4 bases from V and 13 bases from J, with 11 bases in between. Germline-derived CDR1 and CDR2 are SGHVS and FNYEAQ.

The chain combines TRBV7-2 with TRBJ2-3; TRBD2 agrees at 7 bases. After removal of 5 bases from V and 2 bases from J, the junction contained 13 bases not matched to a gene. The germline V gene has CDR1 SGHTA and CDR2 FQGNSA. This CDR3 is built from 17 residues. CDR3: CASSPRVGGGITDTQYF. The CDR3, as DNA: TGTGCCAGCAGCCCCAGGGTTGGCGGGGGAATCACAGATACGCAGTATTTT.